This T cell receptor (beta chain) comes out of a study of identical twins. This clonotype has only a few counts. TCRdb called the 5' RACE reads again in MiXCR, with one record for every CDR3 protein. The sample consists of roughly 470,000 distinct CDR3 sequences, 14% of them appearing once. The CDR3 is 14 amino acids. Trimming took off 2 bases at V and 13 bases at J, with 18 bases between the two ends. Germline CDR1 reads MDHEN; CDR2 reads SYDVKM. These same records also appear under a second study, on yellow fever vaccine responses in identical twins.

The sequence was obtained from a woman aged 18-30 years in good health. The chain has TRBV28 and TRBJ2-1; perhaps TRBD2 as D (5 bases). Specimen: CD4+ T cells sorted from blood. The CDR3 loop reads CASSLKLALLHQFF. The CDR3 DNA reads TGTGCCAGCAGTTTAAAGCTAGCCTTGTTACATCAGTTCTTC.